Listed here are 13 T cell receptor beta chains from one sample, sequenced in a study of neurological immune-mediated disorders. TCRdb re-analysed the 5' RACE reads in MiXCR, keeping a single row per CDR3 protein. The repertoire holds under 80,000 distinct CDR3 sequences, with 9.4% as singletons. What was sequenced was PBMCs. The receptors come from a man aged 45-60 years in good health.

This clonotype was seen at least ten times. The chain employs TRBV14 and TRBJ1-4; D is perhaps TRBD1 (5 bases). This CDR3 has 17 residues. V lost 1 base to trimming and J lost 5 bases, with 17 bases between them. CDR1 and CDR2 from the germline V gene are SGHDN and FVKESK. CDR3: CASSQGDTGLPNEKLFF. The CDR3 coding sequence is TGTGCCAGCAGCCAAGGTGACACGGGACTGCCAAATGAAAAACTGTTTTTT.

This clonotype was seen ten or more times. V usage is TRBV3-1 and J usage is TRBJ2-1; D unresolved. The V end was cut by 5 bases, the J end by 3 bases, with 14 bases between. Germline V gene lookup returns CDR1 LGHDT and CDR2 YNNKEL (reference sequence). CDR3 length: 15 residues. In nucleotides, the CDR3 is TGTGCCAGCAGCACCGCCCTCCGCAGCTACAATGAGCAGTTCTTC. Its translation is CASSTALRSYNEQFF.

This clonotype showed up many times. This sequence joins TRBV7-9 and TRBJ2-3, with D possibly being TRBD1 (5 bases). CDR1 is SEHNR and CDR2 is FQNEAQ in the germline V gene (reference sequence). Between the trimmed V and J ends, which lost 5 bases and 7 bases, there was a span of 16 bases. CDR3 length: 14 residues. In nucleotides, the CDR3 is TGTGCCAGCAGCCCTCCGGCAGGGAACCATACGCAGTATTTT. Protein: CASSPPAGNHTQYF. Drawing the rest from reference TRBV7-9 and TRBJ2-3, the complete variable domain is DTGVSQNPRHKITKRGQNVTFRCDPISEHNRLYWYRQTLGQGPEFLTYFQNEAQLEKSRLLSDRFSAERPKGSFSTLEIQRTEQGDSAMYLCASSPPAGNHTQYFGPGTRLTVL.

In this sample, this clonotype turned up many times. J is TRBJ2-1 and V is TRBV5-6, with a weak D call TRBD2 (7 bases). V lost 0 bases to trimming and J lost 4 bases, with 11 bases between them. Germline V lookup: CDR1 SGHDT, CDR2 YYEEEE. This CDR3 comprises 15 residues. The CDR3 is CASSLARGQYNEQFF. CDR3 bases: TGTGCCAGCAGCTTGGCGCGGGGGCAATACAATGAGCAGTTCTTC.

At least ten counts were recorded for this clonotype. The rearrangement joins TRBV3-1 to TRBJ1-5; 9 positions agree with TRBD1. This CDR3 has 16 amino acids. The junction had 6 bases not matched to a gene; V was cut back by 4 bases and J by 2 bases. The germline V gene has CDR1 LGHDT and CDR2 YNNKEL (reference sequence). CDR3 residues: CASSLTGGAGNQPQHF. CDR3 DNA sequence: TGTGCCAGCAGCCTCACAGGGGGCGCCGGCAATCAGCCCCAGCATTTT.

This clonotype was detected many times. CDR3 coding DNA: TGCGCCAGCAGCTCTGGGACGTCGAATTCACCCCTCCACTTT. Amino acids: CASSSGTSNSPLHF. This sequence joins TRBV5-1 and TRBJ1-6; D might be TRBD1 (5 bases). Trimming took off 3 bases at V and 7 bases at J, with 11 bases between the two ends. The CDR3 is 14 residues long. Germline lookup yields CDR1 SGHRS and CDR2 YFSETQ.

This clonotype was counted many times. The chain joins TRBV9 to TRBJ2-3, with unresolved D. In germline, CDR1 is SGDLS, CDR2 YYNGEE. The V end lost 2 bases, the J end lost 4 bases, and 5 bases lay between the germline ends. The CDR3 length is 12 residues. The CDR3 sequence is CASSVSSDTQYF. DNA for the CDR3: TGTGCCAGCAGCGTTTCGTCAGATACGCAGTATTTT.

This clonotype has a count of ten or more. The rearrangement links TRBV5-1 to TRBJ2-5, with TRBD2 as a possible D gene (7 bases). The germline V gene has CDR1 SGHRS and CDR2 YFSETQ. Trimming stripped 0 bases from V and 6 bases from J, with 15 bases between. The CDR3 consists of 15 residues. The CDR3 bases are TGCGCCAGCAGCTTGGACACGGGGGGCGTAAAGACCCAGTACTTC. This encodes CASSLDTGGVKTQYF. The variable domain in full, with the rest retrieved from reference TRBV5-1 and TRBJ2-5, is KAGVTQTPRYLIKTRGQQVTLSCSPISGHRSVSWYQQTPGQGLQFLFEYFSETQRNKGNFPGRFSGRQFSNSRSEMNVSTLELGDSALYLCASSLDTGGVKTQYFGPGTRLLVL.

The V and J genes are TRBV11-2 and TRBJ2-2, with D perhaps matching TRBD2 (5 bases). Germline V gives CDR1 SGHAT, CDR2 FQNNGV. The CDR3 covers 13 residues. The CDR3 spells CVNSSLVRGELFF. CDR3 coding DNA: TGTGTCAACAGCTCGCTCGTTCGGGGAGAGCTGTTTTTT. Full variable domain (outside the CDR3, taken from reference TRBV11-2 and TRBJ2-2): EAGVAQSPRYKIIEKRQSVAFWCNPISGHATLYWYQQILGQGPKLLIQFQNNGVVDDSQLPKDRFSAERLKGVDSTLKIQPAKLEDSAVYLCVNSSLVRGELFFGEGSRLTVL.

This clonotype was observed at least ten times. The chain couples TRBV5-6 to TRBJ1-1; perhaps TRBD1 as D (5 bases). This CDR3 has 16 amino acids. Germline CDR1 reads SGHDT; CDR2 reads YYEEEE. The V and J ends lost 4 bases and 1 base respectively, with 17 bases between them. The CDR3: CASSILKAGTNTEAFF. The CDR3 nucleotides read TGTGCCAGCAGCATCCTGAAGGCAGGGACGAACACTGAAGCTTTCTTT.

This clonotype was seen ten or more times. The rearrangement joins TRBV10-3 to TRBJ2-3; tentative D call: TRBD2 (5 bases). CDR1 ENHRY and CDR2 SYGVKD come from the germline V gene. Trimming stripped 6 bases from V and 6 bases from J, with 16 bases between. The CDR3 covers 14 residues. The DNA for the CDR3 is TGTGCCATCAGCCCTACCCCCTTAGCGGATACGCAGTATTTT. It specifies CAISPTPLADTQYF.

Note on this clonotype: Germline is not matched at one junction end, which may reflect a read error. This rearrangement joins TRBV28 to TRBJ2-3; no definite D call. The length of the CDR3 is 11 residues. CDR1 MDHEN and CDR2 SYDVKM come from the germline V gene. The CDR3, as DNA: TGTGTCAGCAGTTTGGGGAAGACGCAGTATTTT. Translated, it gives CVSSLGKTQYF.

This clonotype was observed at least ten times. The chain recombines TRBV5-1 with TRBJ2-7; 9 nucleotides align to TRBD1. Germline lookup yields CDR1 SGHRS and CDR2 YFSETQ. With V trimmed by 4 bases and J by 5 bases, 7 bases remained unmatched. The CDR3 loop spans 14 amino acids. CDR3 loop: CASSPQGALDEQYF. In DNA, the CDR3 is TGCGCCAGCAGCCCACAGGGGGCTCTGGACGAGCAGTACTTC.